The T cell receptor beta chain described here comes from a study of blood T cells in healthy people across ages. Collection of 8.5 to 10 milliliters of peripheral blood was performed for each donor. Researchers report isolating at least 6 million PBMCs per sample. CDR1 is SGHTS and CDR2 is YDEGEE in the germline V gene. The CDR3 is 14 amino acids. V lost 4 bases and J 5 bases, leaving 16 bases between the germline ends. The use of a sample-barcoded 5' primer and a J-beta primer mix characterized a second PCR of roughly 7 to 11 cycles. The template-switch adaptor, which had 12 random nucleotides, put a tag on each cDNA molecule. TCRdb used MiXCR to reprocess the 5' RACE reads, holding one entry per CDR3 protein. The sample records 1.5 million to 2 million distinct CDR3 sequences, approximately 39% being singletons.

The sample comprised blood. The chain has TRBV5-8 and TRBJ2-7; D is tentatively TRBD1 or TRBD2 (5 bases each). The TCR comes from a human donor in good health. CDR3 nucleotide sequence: TGTGCCAGCAGCCGGGACCGCACGGGGCACGAGCAGTACTTC. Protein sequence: CASSRDRTGHEQYF.